This T cell receptor beta chain came from a study of shared clonotypes between healthy human individuals (TCRdb year 2020). Some background on the complete study: A couple of women and a few men aged 18 to 49 years were included in the cohort. Per donor, three plates each were used for CD4 naive and CD4 memory, two for CD8 naive, and one for CD8 memory. Blood TCR repertoires of a handful of healthy adults were deeply sequenced to estimate repertoire size and the extent of clonotype sharing between individuals. To increase sequencing depth and limit assay-specific biases, different laboratories used diverse techniques to prepare libraries and sequence TCR repertoires. Between about 0.8 and 9 billion PBMCs per donor were obtained by leukapheresis.

Using the deep immunoSEQ assay, multiplex PCR amplified TCR CDR3 regions from genomic DNA. Extracted genomic DNA from each cell subset was distributed evenly across all wells of several immunoSEQ 96-well plates, and each plate was treated as a replicate. For sorted subsets, each replicate PCR was loaded with 200 ng genomic DNA, equivalent to about 30,000 T cell genomes. Purified libraries were quantified with a Qubit 3.0 fluorometer, sized on a Bioanalyzer 2100, and re-quantified with the KAPA Library Quantification kit. Each immunoSEQ 96-well plate was sequenced on its own single-read 150-cycle Illumina NextSeq 550 flow cell. Per the original workflow: Because the immunoSEQ output held only junctional sequences and lacked quality scores, the filtering could not match the filtering applied to full-length reads. Sequences were annotated with PyIR, a Python wrapper for IgBLAST v1.9, and V/J genes and CDR3 were assigned using IMGT germline references. Reads with weak V/J assignments (E-value above 1e-6), missing CDR3, stop codons, out-of-frame junctions, or ambiguous translated residues were removed. V3J clonotypes were defined by identical inferred V gene, J gene, and CDR3 amino acid sequence. Percentage overlap between repertoires was calculated by dividing the number of shared unique clonotypes by the size of the smaller repertoire. Richness of each repertoire was evaluated using RTK rarefaction, the Chao1 estimator, and Recon v2.1 estimates of unobserved clonotypes. Generation probabilities were computed with OLGA for all TCRbeta clonotypes obtained by the gDNA method from a few donors. The source is immuneACCESS, and TCRdb retained only in-frame sequences with V and J called. Part of the clones is not carried over; for the studies checked, unresolved V genes explain less than half of this, and the remainder is unexplained. V, J and clone size are those of that table, while D and trimming were read from the DNA. The sample records 550,000 to 650,000 clones, approximately 96% of which are singletons. Around 0.1% of the sample is taken by the ten largest.

General findings and caveats noted by the study authors: Larger estimated clonotype richness was generally found for naive subsets than for memory subsets. When several donors were compared, the shared fraction of clonotypes was around 5.1% for naive CD4, 3.5% to 4% for naive CD8, 2.3% for memory CD4, and about 0.36% for memory CD8. Rarefaction of sorted-subset datasets indicated incomplete sequencing despite the large sequencing depth. Compared with non-shared clonotypes, clonotypes shared by all four sorted-subset donors had higher generation probabilities. The small number of donors limited the genetic and exposure-history diversity represented. Based on pairwise subsampling, the degree of clonotype sharing among donors was expected to be affected by sequencing depth. Sampling was limited to blood, and TCR repertoires in tissue likely differ from TCR repertoires in blood.

Relative to germline, V is missing 8 bases and J is missing 0 bases, with 6 bases of the junction outside any gene match. There are 14 amino acids in the CDR3, from cysteine to phenylalanine inclusive. The read is trimmed to its CDR3 DNA, 42 bases read in frame from base 1. The germline V gene (reference sequence) gives CDR1 as GTSNPN and CDR2 as SVGIG. Note on this clone: What this receptor recognizes is not known. No qualities accompany the bases; no much larger clone lies one base away.

CD8 naive samples consisted of CD45RO-negative cells that were positively selected for CCR7, yielding a CD45RA+CCR7+ population without TemRA cells. Healthy HIV-negative adults with no recently reported acute infections or vaccinations were included as donors. Only Caucasian adults living in Nashville, Tennessee, USA were represented among the donors. After blood collection by leukapheresis, PBMCs were isolated using Ficoll-Histopaque density gradient centrifugation and then cryopreserved in the vapor phase of liquid nitrogen. Purity and quantity of every magnetically sorted T cell population were checked by analytical flow cytometry. Genomic DNA was isolated from each sorted fraction and quantified by UV absorbance on a Nanodrop 2000c.

Sequencing was performed on naive CD8+ T cells sorted from blood. The cell subset or site label corresponds to: CD45RA+CCR7+. This receptor was taken from a woman aged 25 to 45 in good health. The rearrangement joined TRBV30 to TRBJ1-3; 8 central nucleotides agree with TRBD1. For the CDR3, the sequence is CAGQGKYSGNTIYF. In nucleotide form, the sequence is TGTGCCGGACAGGGAAAATACTCTGGAAACACCATATATTTT.